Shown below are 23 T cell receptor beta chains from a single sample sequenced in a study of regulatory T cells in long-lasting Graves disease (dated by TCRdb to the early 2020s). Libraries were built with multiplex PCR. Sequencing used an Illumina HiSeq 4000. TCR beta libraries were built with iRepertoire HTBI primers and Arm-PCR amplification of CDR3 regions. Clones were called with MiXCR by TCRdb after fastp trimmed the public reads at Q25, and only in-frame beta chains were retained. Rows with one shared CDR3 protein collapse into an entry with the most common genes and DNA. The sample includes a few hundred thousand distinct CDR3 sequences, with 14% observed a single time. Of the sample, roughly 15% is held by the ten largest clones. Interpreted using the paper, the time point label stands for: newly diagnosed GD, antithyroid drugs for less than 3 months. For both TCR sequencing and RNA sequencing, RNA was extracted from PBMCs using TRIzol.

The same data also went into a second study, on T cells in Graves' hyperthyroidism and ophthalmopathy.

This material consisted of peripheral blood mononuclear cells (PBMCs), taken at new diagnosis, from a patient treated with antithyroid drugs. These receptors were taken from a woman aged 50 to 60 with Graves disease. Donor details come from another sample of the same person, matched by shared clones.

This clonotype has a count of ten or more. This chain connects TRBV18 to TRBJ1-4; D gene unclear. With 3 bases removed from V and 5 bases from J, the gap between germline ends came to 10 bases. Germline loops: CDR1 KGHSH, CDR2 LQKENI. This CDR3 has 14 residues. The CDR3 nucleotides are TGTGCCAGCTCACCCCCTCAACCGAATGAAAAACTGTTTTTT. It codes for CASSPPQPNEKLFF. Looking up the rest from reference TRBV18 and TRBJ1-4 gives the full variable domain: NAGVMQNPRHLVRRRGQEARLRCSPMKGHSHVYWYRQLPEEGLKFMVYLQKENIIDESGMPKERFSAEFPKEGPSILRIQQVVRGDSAAYFCASSPPQPNEKLFFGSGTQLSVL.

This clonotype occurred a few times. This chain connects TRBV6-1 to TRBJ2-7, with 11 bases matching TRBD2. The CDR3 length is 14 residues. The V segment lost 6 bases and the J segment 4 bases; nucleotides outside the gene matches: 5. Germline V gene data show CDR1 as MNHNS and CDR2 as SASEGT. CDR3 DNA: TGTGCCAGCAGGGTGACTAGCGGGAATTACGAGCAGTACTTC. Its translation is CASRVTSGNYEQYF.

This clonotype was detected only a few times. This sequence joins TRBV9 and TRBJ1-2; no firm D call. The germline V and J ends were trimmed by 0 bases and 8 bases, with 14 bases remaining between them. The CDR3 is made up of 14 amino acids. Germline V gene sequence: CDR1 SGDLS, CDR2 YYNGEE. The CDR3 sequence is CASSVAAPSDGYTF. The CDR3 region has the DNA TGTGCCAGCAGCGTAGCGGCCCCCTCGGACGGCTACACCTTC.

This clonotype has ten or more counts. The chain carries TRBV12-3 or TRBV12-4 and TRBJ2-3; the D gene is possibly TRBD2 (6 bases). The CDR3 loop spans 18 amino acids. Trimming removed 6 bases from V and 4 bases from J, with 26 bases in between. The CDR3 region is CASSGSPWTGVLSDTQYF. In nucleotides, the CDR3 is TGTGCCAGCAGCGGGTCCCCCTGGACGGGAGTCTTATCAGATACGCAGTATTTT.

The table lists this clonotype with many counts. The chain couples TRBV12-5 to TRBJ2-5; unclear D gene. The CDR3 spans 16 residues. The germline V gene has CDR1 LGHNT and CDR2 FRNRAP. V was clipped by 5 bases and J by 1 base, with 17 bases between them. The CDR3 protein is CASGPGLDWGQETQYF. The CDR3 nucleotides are TGTGCTAGTGGTCCGGGCCTTGACTGGGGCCAAGAGACCCAGTACTTC.

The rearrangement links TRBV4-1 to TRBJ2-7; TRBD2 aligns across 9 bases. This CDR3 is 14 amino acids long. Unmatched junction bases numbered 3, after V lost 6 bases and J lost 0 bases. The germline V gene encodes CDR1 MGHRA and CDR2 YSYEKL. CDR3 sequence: CASSRRGGSYEQYF. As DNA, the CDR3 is TGCGCCAGCAGTCGGCGGGGGGGCTCCTACGAGCAGTACTTC.

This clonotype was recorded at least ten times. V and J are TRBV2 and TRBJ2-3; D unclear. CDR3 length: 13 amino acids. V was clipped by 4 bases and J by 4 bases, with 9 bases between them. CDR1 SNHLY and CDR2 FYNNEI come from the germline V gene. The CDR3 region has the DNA TGTGCCAGCAGTGCGCGTTGGGCAGATACGCAGTATTTT. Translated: CASSARWADTQYF.

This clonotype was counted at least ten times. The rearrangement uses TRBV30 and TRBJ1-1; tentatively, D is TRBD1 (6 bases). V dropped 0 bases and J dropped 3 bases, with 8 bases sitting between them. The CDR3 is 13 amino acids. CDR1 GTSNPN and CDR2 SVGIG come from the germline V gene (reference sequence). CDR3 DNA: TGTGCCTGGAGTGTCGCAGGGGACACTGAAGCTTTCTTT. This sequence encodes CAWSVAGDTEAFF.

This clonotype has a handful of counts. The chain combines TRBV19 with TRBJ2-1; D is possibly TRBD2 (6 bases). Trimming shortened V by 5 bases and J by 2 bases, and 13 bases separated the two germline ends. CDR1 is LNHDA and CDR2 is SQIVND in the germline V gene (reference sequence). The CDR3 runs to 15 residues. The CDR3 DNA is TGTGCCAGTAGTGCCGGGAGTTCCGCCTACAATGAGCAGTTCTTC. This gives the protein CASSAGSSAYNEQFF.

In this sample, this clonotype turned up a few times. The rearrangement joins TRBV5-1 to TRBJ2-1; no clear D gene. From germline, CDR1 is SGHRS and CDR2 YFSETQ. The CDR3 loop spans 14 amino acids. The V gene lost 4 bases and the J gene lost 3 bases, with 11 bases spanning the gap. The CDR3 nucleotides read TGCGCCAGCAGCCCCCGACGAATCTACAATGAGCAGTTCTTC. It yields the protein CASSPRRIYNEQFF.

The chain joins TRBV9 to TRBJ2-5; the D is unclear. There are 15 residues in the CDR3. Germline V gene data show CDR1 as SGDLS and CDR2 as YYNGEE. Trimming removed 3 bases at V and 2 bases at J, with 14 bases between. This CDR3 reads CASSAPRGPQETQYF. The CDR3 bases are TGTGCCAGCAGCGCCCCGCGTGGGCCACAAGAGACCCAGTACTTC.

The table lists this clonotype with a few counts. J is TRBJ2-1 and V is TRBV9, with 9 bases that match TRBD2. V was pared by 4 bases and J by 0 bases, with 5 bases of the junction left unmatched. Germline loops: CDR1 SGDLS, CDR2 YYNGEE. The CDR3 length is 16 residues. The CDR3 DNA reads TGTGCCAGCAGCACCGGAGCGGGAGGCTCCTACAATGAGCAGTTCTTC. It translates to CASSTGAGGSYNEQFF. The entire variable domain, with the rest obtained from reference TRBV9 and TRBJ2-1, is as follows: DSGVTQTPKHLITATGQRVTLRCSPRSGDLSVYWYQQSLDQGLQFLIQYYNGEERAKGNILERFSAQQFPDLHSELNLSSLELGDSALYFCASSTGAGGSYNEQFFGPGTRLTVL.

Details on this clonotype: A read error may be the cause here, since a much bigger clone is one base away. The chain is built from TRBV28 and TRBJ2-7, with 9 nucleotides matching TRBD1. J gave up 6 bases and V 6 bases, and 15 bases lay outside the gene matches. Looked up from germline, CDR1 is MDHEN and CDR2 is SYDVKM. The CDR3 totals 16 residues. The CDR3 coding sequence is TGTGCCAGCAGACTAAACACCGGGACAGGGTTCCGCGAGCAGTACTTC. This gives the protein CASRLNTGTGFREQYF.

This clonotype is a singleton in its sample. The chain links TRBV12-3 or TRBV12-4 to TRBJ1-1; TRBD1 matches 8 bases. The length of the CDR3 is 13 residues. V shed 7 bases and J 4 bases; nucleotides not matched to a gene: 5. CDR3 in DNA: TGTGCCAGCACCTCCAGGGGGCTCACTGAAGCTTTCTTT. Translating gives CASTSRGLTEAFF.

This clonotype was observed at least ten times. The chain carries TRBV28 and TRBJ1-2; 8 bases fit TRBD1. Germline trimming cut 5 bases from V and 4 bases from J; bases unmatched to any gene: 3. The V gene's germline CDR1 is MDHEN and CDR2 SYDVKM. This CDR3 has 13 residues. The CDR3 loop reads CASSPDRVYGYTF. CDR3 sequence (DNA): TGTGCCAGCAGTCCGGACAGGGTCTATGGCTACACCTTC.

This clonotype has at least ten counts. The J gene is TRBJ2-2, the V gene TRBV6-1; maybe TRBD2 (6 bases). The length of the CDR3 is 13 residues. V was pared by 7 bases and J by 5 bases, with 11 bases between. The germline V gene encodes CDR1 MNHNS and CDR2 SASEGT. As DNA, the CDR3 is TGTGCCAGCACGGTGGGGAGGACCGGGGAGCTGTTTTTT. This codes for CASTVGRTGELFF.

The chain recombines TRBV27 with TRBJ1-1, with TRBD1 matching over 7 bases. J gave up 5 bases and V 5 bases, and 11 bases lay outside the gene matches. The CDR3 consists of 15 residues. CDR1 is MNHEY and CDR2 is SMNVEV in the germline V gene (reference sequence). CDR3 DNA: TGTGCCAGCAGTCAAGAGACAGGGAGTAAGACTGAAGCTTTCTTT. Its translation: CASSQETGSKTEAFF.

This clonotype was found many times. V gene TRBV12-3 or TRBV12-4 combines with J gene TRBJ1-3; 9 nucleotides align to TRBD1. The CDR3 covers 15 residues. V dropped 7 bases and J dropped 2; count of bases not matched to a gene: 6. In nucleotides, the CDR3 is TGTGCCAGCAATTACAGGGGGCTACCTGGAAACACCATATATTTT. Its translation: CASNYRGLPGNTIYF.

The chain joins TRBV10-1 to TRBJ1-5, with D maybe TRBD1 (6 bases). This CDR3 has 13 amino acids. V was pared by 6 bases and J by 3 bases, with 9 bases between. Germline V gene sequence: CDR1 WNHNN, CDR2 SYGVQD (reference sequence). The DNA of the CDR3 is TGCGCCAGCAGCTCAGGGGTCAATCAGCCCCAGCATTTT. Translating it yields CASSSGVNQPQHF.

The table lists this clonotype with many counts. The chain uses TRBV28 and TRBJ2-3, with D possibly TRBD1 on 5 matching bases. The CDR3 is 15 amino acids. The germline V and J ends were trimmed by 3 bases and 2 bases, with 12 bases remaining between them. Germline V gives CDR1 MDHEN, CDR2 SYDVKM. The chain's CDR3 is CASSFLDRNTDTQYF. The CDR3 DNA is TGTGCCAGCAGTTTCTTAGACAGAAACACAGATACGCAGTATTTT.

In DNA, the CDR3 is TGCAGTGCTGGATTACCTAGCGGGAGCACAGATACGCAGTATTTT. This translates into CSAGLPSGSTDTQYF. The chain recombines TRBV20-1 with TRBJ2-3, with 8 bases aligning to TRBD2. CDR3 length: 15 amino acids. V gave up 5 bases and J gave up 0 bases; unmatched junction bases: 7. Germline CDR1 and CDR2: DFQATT and SNEGSKA (reference sequence).

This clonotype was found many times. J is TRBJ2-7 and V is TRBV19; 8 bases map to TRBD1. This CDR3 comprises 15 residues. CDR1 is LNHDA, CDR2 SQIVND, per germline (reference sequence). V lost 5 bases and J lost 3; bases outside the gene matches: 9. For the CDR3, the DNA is TGTGCCAGTAGTTTGGCAGGGGGCGAAAACTACGAGCAGTACTTC. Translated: CASSLAGGENYEQYF.

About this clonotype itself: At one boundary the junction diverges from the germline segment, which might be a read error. As DNA, the CDR3 is TGTGCCAGCAGCTTCCTCCGGGACGTCTCCTACGAGCGGTACTTC. Translating gives CASSFLRDVSYERYF. The gene calls are TRBV5-5 and TRBJ2-7; D is perhaps TRBD1 or TRBD2 (5 bases each). Germline V gene sequence: CDR1 SGHKS, CDR2 YYEKEE (reference sequence). This CDR3 comprises 15 residues.